This T cell receptor (beta chain) was sequenced in a study of glioma-infiltrating T cells. Study outcomes and limitations: Above-expected tissue-blood divergence occurred in all gliomas, most in low-grade ones.

Relative to its sample, this clonotype is medium-sized. The antigen remains unidentified. Amplification of TCR alpha and beta CDR3 regions from RNA used iRepertoire nested multiplex PCR. From the multiplex PCR reads, TCRdb called clonotypes with MiXCR, one entry per CDR3 protein. The sample lists over 100,000 distinct CDR3 sequences, 20% to 30% occurring once. Trimming stripped 4 bases from V and 6 bases from J, with 5 bases between. CDR1 MDHEN and CDR2 SYDVKM come from the germline V gene. The length of the CDR3 is 11 residues. The receptor's source is a human donor with low-grade glioma or glioblastoma, undergoing nonglioma brain surgery, or in good health (not recorded which). Sequencing used glioma tissue, nonneoplastic brain tissue, or PBMCs (not recorded which). This chain joins TRBV28 and TRBJ2-3; unclear D gene. This CDR3 is CASSWTDTQYF. The CDR3 nucleotides are TGTGCCAGCAGTTGGACGGATACGCAGTATTTT.